The source of this TCR beta chain is a study of blood T cell repertoires in COVID-19. Germline CDR1 and CDR2: SNHLY and FYNNEI. V lost 6 bases to trimming and J lost 2 bases, with 15 bases between them. This CDR3 is 15 amino acids long. This table comes from immunoSEQ multiplex PCR, and its TCRdb copy is limited to in-frame clones, with some not included. The top ten hold approximately 8% of the sample, which has about 120,000 clones, roughly 80% seen once. This receptor was obtained from a human donor in a cohort sampled during active COVID-19. The chain uses TRBV2 and TRBJ2-3, with D possibly TRBD2 on 7 matching bases. The sample was peripheral blood. The CDR3 DNA reads TGTGCCAGCAGCAGAAGGGGGGGCTCCACAGATACGCAGTATTTT. It translates to CASSRRGGSTDTQYF.